This TCR beta chain was sequenced for a study of blood T cells in healthy people across ages (dated by TCRdb to between 2014 and 2017). For the study in its entirety: In model experiments, template switching captured about one uniquely barcoded TCR beta cDNA molecule for every two T cells. The study measured age-related changes in TCR beta repertoire diversity using deep sequencing normalized with unique cDNA molecular identifiers. Donors were grouped into four age groups: young (average approximately 15 years), middle-aged (about 38), aged (about 60) and long-lived (just over 80). Donors of different ages were randomly distributed across sequencing lanes to avoid experimental bias. Two additional independent replicas of 1 million unique cDNA reads from the same blood draw were analyzed for two donors (one aged 18 to 30 and one aged 80 or older). The paper's findings and limits, for the study overall: Compared with the aged group, the long-lived group had more naive CD4+ T cells, fewer expanded clones and increased TCR diversity, suggesting age selection. Observed TCR beta diversity per million T cells fell roughly linearly with age, and a significant reduction was already apparent by age roughly 40. Estimates of total diversity based on one million sequenced T cells were considered lower bounds and underestimates. Bulk unsorted PBMC profiling prevented conclusive comparison of naive and antigen-experienced compartments. Observed TCR beta diversity correlated strongly with the percentage of naive T cells measured by flow cytometry. Because the CMV infection status of the donors was unknown, age-related changes in expanded clonotypes may potentially have been confounded.

Donors were 39 systemically healthy Caucasian individuals from Russia aged 6 to 90 years. Roughly 10 milliliters of peripheral blood were collected from each donor into EDTA-treated Vacutainer tubes. Ficoll-Paque density-gradient centrifugation was used to isolate PBMCs, with at least 6.5 million per sample. Total RNA was extracted from PBMCs with Trizol reagent, with at least 5 micrograms obtained per sample. Naive CD45RAhigh/CD27high T cell percentages were measured by flow cytometry on a PBMC aliquot from every donor. Libraries were built with 5' RACE. Sequencer: Illumina HiSeq 2500. A second roughly 6 to 11 cycle PCR used a sample-barcoded 5' primer and a J-beta primer mix. A template-switch 5' adaptor carrying 12 random nucleotides introduced a unique molecular identifier onto each TCR beta cDNA molecule. Each sample yielded at least 3 million CDR3-containing paired-end reads. First-strand cDNA was synthesized from all RNA with the Mint cDNA synthesis kit, primed by a TRBC-specific oligonucleotide. All cDNA was treated with uracil-DNA glycosylase and then went through a first 18-cycle PCR with the universal primers M1SS and BC2_uni_R. The authors' pipeline ran thus. Normalization of each sample was performed by random selection of 1 million high-quality reads, each carrying a distinct molecular identifier. Reads with shared molecular identifiers were discarded instead of being binned into consensus sequences. MiTCR, run with a Q25 quality threshold and the strictest error-elimination algorithm, handled CDR3 identification, clonotype clustering and error correction. A nonparametric unseen species model using Euler transformation provided a lower-bound estimate of total TCR beta diversity. Through fastp at Q25 and MiXCR, TCRdb rebuilt clones from the public reads, retaining in-frame beta chains. Every distinct CDR3 protein forms one entry, paired with its most common genes and DNA. These V and J calls derive from TCRdb rather than the authors' analysis. Present in this sample are about 1.8 million distinct CDR3 sequences, 49% of which were seen just once. The top ten clones comprise 2.1% of the sample.

Concerning this clonotype: What this receptor recognizes is not known. Base quality data are lacking; no much larger clone is found one base away.

Via the germline V gene, CDR1 is LGHNA and CDR2 YSLEER. The CDR3, cysteine through phenylalanine, is 16 amino acids long. Only the CDR3 portion is preserved as DNA: 48 bases, with reading frame beginning at the first base. The V and J ends are trimmed by 0 bases and 0 bases, leaving 10 bases between them. The source is a woman in her thirties or forties in good health. In this chain, TRBV4-3 is recombined with TRBJ2-3; a tentative D match to TRBD1 spans 6 bases. Sequences were obtained from blood. The CDR3 protein is CASSQDERGSTDTQYF. The DNA sequence follows: TGCGCCAGCAGCCAAGATGAGAGGGGGAGCACAGATACGCAGTATTTT.